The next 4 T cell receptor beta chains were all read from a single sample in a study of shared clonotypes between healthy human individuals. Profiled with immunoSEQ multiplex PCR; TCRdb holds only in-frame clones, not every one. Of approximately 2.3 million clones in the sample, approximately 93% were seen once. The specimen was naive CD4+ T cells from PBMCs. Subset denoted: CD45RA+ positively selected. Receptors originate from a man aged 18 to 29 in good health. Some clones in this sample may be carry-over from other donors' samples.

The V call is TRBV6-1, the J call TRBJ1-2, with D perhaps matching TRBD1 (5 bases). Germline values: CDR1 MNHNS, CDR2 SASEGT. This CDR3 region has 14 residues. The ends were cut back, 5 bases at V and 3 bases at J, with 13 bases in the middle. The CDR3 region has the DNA TGTGCCAGCAGTCCAGGACATCTCTACTATGGCTACACCTTC. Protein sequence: CASSPGHLYYGYTF.

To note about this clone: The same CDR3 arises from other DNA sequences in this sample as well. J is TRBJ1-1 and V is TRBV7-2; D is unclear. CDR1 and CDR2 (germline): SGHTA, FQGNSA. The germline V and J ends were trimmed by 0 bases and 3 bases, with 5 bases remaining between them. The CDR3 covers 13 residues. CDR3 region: CASSLASYTEAFF. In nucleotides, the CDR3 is TGTGCCAGCAGCTTAGCAAGTTACACTGAAGCTTTCTTT.

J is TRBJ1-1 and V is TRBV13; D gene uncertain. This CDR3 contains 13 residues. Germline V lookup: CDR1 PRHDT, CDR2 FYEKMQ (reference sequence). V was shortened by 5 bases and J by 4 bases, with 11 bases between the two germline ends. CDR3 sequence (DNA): TGTGCCAGCAGCCCCCCAGGAGGCACTGAAGCTTTCTTT. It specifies CASSPPGGTEAFF. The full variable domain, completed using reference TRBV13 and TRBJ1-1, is AAGVIQSPRHLIKEKRETATLKCYPIPRHDTVYWYQQGPGQDPQFLISFYEKMQSDKGSIPDRFSAQQFSDYHSELNMSSLELGDSALYFCASSPPGGTEAFFGQGTRLTVV.

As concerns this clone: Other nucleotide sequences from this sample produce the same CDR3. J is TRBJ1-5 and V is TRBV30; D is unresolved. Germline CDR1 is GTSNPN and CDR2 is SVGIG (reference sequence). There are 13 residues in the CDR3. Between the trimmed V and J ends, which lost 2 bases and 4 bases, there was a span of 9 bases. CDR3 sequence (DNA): TGTGCCTGGAGTCTTTCCGGGAATCAGCCCCAGCATTTT. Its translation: CAWSLSGNQPQHF.